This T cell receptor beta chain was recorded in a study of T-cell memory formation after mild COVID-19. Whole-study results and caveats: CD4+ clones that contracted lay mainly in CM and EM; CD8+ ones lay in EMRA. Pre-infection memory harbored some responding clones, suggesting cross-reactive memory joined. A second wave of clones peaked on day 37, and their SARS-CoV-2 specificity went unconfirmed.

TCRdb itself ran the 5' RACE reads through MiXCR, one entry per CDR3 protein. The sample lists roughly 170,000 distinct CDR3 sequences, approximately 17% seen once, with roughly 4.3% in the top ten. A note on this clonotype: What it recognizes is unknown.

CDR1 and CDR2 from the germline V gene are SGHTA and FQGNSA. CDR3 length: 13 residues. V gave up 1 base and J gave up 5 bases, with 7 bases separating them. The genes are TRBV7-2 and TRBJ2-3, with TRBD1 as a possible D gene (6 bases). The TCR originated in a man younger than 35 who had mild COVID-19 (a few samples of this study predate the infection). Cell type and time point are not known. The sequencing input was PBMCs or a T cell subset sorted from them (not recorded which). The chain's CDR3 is CASSLGRGDTQYF. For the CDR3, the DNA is TGTGCCAGCAGCTTAGGCAGGGGAGATACGCAGTATTTT.